This T cell receptor (beta chain) is drawn from a study of T-cell memory formation after mild COVID-19. With constant-segment primers, 5'RACE yielded cDNA libraries of TCR alpha and TCR beta that carried sample barcodes and UMIs. TCRdb processed the 5' RACE reads anew with MiXCR; each CDR3 protein has one entry. The sample lists 150,000 to 200,000 distinct CDR3 sequences, roughly 14% occurring once. The germline gives CDR1 ENHRY, CDR2 SYGVKD. This CDR3 is built from 15 residues. The V and J ends lost 8 bases and 7 bases, in that order; junction bases with no gene match: 11. Material: PBMCs or a T cell subset sorted from them (not recorded which). This clonotype originated in an adult woman who had mild COVID-19 (a few samples of this study predate the infection). Cell type and time point are not known. The chain joins TRBV10-3 to TRBJ2-1, with 10 bases lining up with TRBD2. The CDR3 sequence is CAISVSSGSWNEQFF. The CDR3 DNA follows: TGTGCCATCTCCGTGTCTAGCGGGAGTTGGAATGAGCAGTTCTTC.